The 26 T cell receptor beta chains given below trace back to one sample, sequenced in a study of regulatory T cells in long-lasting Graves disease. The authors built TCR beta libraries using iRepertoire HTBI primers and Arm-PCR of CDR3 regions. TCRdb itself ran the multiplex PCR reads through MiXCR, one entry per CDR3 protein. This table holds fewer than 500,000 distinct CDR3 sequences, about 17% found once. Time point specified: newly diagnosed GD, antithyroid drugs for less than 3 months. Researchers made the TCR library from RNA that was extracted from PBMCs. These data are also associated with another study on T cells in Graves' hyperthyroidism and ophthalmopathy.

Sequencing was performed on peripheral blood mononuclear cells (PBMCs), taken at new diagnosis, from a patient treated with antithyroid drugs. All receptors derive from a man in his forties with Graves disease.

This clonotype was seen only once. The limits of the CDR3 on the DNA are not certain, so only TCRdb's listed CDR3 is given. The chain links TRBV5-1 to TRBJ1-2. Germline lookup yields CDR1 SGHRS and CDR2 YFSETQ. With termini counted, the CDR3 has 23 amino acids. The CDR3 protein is CASSRAHGTDYEQYFGPGYGYTF.

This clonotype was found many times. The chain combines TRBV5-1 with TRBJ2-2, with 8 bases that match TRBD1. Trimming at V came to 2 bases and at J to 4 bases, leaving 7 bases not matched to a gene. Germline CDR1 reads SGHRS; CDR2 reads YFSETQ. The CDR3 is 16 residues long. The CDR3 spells CASSLTRQGATGELFF. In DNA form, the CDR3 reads TGCGCCAGCAGCTTAACCAGGCAGGGGGCCACCGGGGAGCTGTTTTTT.

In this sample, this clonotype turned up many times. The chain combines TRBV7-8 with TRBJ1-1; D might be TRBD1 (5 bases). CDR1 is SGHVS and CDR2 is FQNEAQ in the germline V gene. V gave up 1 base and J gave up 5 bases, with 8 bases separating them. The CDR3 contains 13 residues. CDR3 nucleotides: TGTGCCAGCAGCTTAGGATGGGGGACTGAAGCTTTCTTT. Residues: CASSLGWGTEAFF.

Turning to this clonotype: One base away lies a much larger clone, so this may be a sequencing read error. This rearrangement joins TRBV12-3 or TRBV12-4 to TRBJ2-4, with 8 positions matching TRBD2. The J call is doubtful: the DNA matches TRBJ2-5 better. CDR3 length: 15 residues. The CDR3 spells CASSVAGLYQKTQYF. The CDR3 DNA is TGTGCCAGCAGTGTAGCGGGACTCTACCAAAAGACCCAGTACTTC.

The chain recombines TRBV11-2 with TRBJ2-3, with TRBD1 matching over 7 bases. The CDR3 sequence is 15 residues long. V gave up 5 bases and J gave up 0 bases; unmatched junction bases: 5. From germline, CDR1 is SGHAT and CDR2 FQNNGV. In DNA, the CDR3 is TGTGCCAGCAGCCTACAGGGGCGGAGCACAGATACGCAGTATTTT. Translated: CASSLQGRSTDTQYF.

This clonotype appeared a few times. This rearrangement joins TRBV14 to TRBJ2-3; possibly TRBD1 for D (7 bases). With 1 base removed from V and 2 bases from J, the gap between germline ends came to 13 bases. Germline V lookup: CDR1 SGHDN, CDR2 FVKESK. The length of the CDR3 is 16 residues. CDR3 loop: CASSQVGQDYTDTQYF. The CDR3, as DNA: TGTGCCAGCAGCCAAGTTGGACAGGACTACACAGATACGCAGTATTTT.

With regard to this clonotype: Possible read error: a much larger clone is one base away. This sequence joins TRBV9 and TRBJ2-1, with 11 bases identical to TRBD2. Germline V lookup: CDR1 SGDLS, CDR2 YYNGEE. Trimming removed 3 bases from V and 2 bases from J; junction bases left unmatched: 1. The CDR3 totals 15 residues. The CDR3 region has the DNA TGTGCCAGCAGCGAGGGACTAGCGGCCTACAATGAGCAGTTCTTC. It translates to CASSEGLAAYNEQFF.

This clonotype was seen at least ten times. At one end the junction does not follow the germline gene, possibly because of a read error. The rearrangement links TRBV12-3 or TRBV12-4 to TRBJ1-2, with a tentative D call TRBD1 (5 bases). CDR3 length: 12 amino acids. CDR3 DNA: TGTGCCAGCAGCTTAGAGGGGTATGGCTACACCTTC. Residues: CASSLEGYGYTF.

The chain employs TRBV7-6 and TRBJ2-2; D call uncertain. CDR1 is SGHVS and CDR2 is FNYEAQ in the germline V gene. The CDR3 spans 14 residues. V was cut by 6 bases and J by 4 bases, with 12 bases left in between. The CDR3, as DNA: TGTGCCAGCAGTCGAGACTTGACCACCGGGGAGCTGTTTTTT. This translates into CASSRDLTTGELFF.

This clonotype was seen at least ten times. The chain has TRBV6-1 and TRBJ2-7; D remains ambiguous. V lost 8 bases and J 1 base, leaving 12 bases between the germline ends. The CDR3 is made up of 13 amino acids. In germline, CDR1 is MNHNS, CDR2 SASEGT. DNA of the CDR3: TGTGCCAGCGGGGTAGGGTTATCCTACGAGCAGTACTTC. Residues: CASGVGLSYEQYF.

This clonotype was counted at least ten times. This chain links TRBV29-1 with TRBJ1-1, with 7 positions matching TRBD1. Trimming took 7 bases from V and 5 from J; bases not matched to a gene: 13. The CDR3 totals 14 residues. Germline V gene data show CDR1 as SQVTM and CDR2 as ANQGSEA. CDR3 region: CSAQPFDRVTEAFF. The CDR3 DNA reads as TGCAGCGCACAACCCTTCGACAGGGTTACTGAAGCTTTCTTT.

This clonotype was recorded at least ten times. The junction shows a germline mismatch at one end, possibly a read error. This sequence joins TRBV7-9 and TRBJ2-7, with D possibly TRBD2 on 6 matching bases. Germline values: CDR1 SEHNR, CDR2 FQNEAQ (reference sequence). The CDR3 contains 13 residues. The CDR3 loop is CASSRKEGTPQRF. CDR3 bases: TGTGCCAGCAGCCGAAAGGAAGGGACTCCTCAGAGGTTC. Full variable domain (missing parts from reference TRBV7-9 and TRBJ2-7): DTGVSQNPRHKITKRGQNVTFRCDPISEHNRLYWYRQTLGQGPEFLTYFQNEAQLEKSRLLSDRFSAERPKGSFSTLEIQRTEQGDSAMYLCASSRKEGTPQRFGPGTRLTVT.

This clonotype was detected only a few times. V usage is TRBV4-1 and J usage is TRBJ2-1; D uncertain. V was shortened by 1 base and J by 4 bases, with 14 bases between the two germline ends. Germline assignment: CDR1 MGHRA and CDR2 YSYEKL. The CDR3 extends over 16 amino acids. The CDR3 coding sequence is TGCGCCAGCAGCCAAGGTATCGGACCCTCTTACAATGAGCAGTTCTTC. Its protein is CASSQGIGPSYNEQFF.

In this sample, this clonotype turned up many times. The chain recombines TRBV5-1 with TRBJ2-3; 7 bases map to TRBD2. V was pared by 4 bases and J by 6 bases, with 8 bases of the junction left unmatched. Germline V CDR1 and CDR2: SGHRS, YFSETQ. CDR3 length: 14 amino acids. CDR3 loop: CASSGGGSRDTQYF. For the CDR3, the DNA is TGCGCCAGCAGCGGCGGCGGGAGCAGGGATACGCAGTATTTT.

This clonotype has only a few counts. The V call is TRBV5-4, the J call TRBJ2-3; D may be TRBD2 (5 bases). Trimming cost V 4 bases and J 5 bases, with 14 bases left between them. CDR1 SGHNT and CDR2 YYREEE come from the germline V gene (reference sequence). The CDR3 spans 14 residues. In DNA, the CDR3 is TGTGCCAGCAGCCCGGGGAGCGGACGAGATACGCAGTATTTT. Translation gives CASSPGSGRDTQYF.

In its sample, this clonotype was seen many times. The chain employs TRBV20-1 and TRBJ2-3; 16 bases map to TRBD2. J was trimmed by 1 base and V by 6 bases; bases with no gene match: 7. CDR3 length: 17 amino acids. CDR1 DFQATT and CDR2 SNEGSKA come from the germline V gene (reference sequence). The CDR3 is CSAPGLAGGAGTDTQYF. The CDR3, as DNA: TGCAGTGCACCGGGACTAGCGGGAGGGGCAGGCACAGATACGCAGTATTTT.

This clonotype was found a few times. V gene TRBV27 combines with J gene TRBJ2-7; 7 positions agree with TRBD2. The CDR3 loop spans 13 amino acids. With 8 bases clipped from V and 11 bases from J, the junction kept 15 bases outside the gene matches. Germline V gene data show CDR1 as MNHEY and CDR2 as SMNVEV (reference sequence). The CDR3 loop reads CASANDLSGKKYF. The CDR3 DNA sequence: TGTGCCAGCGCGAACGACCTGAGCGGGAAGAAGTACTTC.

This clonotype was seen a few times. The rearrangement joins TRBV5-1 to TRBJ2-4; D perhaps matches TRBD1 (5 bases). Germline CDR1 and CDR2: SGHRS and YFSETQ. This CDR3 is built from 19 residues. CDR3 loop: CAQQTSRINDSRLKNIQYF. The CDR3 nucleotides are TGCGCTCAGCAGACCAGCAGAATAAACGACAGTCGGCTTAAAAACATTCAGTACTTC.

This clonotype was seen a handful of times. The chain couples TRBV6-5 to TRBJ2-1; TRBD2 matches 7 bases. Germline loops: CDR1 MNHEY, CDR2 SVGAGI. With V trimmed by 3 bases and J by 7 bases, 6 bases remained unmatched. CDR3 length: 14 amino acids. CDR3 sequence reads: CASSYRGGPNEQFF. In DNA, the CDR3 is TGTGCCAGCAGTTATAGGGGAGGGCCAAATGAGCAGTTCTTC.

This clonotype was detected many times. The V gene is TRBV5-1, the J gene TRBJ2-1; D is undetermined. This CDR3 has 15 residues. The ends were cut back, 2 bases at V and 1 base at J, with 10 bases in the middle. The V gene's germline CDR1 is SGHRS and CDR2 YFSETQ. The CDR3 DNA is TGCGCCAGCAGCTTTGACCCCGGGTCCTACAATGAGCAGTTCTTC. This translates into CASSFDPGSYNEQFF.

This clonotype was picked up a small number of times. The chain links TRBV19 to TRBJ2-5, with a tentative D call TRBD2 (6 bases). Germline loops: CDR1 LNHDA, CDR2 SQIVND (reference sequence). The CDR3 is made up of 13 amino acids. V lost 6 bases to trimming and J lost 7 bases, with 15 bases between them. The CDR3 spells CASRAGTPGTQYF. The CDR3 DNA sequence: TGTGCCAGTAGGGCGGGAACCCCCGGGACCCAGTACTTC.

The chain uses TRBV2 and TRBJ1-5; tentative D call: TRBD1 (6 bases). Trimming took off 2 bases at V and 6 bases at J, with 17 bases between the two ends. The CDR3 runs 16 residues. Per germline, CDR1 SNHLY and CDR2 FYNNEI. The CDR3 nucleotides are TGTGCCAGCAGTGAACGGGGGGCAGGGGTCGGTCAGCCCCAGCATTTT. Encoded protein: CASSERGAGVGQPQHF.

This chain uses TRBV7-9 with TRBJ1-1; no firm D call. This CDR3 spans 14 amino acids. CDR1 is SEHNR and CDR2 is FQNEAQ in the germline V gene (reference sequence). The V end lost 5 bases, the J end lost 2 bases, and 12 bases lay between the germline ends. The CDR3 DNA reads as TGTGCCAGCAGCCTATTGGTCCCCAACACTGAAGCTTTCTTT. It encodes CASSLLVPNTEAFF.

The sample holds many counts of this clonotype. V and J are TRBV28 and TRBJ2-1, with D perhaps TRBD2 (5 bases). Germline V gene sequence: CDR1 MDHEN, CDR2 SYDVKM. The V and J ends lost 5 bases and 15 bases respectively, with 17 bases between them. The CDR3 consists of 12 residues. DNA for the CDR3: TGTGCCAGCAGTAAGATCGATGGGCGGGCGTTCTTC. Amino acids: CASSKIDGRAFF.

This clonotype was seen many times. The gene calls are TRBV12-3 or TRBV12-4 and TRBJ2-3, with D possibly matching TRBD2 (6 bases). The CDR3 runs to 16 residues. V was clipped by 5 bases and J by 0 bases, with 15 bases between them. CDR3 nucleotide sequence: TGTGCCAGCAGTACCCGGGCCCGGGGGAGCACAGATACGCAGTATTTT. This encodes CASSTRARGSTDTQYF.

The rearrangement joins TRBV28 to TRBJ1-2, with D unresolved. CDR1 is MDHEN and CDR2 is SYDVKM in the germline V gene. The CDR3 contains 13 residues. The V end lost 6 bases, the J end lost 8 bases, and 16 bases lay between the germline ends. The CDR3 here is CASRIGRWYGYTF. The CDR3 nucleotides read TGTGCCAGCAGAATAGGACGGTGGTACGGCTACACCTTC.